The 18 T cell receptor beta chains listed next were all sequenced from one sample in a study of CD8 T cells in ankylosing spondylitis. TCRdb ran MiXCR on the 5' RACE reads and lists one entry per CDR3 protein. Of about 160,000 distinct CDR3 sequences listed, about 16% are singletons. Sequencing was performed on blood, either unsorted or a sorted T cell fraction (not recorded which). These receptors were taken from a male donor with ankylosing spondylitis or in good health (not recorded which).

This clonotype was counted between two and nine times. This chain joins TRBV5-1 and TRBJ2-3, with 13 bases aligning to TRBD2. Germline trimming cut 3 bases from V and 4 bases from J; bases unmatched to any gene: 11. The length of the CDR3 is 18 residues. Germline V gene data show CDR1 as SGHRS and CDR2 as YFSETQ. The chain's CDR3 is CASSSRPLAGGEADTQYF. CDR3 nucleotide sequence: TGCGCCAGCAGCTCGCGGCCACTAGCGGGAGGGGAGGCAGATACGCAGTATTTT.

This clonotype was counted many times. The genes are TRBV5-1 and TRBJ1-1, with no clear D. The germline V gene has CDR1 SGHRS and CDR2 YFSETQ. The CDR3 is 17 amino acids. V was trimmed by 0 bases and J by 3 bases, leaving 18 bases between them. CDR3 sequence reads: CASSLGSDWYKDTEAFF. The CDR3 DNA sequence: TGCGCCAGCAGCTTGGGTTCGGACTGGTATAAAGACACTGAAGCTTTCTTT.

The chain recombines TRBV2 with TRBJ1-2, with 7 bases lining up with TRBD1. V lost 6 bases and J lost 4; bases outside the gene matches: 2. The V gene's germline CDR1 is SNHLY and CDR2 FYNNEI. The length of the CDR3 is 12 residues. The CDR3 protein is CASRTGAYGYTF. CDR3 nucleotide sequence: TGTGCCAGCAGAACAGGGGCCTATGGCTACACCTTC.

This clonotype was recorded many times. This chain uses TRBV27 with TRBJ2-1, with 9 bases that match TRBD2. This CDR3 contains 18 residues. In germline, CDR1 is MNHEY, CDR2 SMNVEV (reference sequence). V was pared by 7 bases and J by 4 bases, with 17 bases of the junction left unmatched. This chain's CDR3 is CASTARLAGSRAYNEQFF. CDR3 sequence (DNA): TGTGCCAGCACCGCAAGGCTAGCGGGATCGAGGGCATACAATGAGCAGTTCTTC.

The V call is TRBV2, the J call TRBJ2-1, with 8 bases matching TRBD2. Germline CDR1 and CDR2: SNHLY and FYNNEI. V lost 7 bases to trimming and J lost 3 bases; unmatched junction nucleotides: 5. There are 14 residues in the CDR3. DNA of the CDR3: TGTGCCAGCACGACGGGACTAGGCTACAATGAGCAGTTCTTC. Its protein product is CASTTGLGYNEQFF.

This clonotype was detected many times. The chain carries TRBV5-1 and TRBJ2-5; D gene ambiguous. Germline V gene sequence: CDR1 SGHRS, CDR2 YFSETQ. Trimming took 3 bases from V and 4 from J, leaving 4 bases between them. This CDR3 region has 11 residues. The CDR3 spells CASSSGETQYF. The CDR3 DNA is TGCGCCAGCAGCTCCGGAGAGACCCAGTACTTC. The variable domain in full, completed from reference TRBV5-1 and TRBJ2-5, reads KAGVTQTPRYLIKTRGQQVTLSCSPISGHRSVSWYQQTPGQGLQFLFEYFSETQRNKGNFPGRFSGRQFSNSRSEMNVSTLELGDSALYLCASSSGETQYFGPGTRLLVL.

In its sample, this clonotype was seen many times. This chain links TRBV20-1 with TRBJ1-3, with 8 bases matching TRBD1. The germline gives CDR1 DFQATT, CDR2 SNEGSKA (reference sequence). This CDR3 has 13 residues. The trim removed 5 bases at V and 4 bases at J, leaving 4 bases unmatched. The CDR3 reads CSALTGVGNTIYF. As DNA, the CDR3 is TGCAGTGCTTTGACAGGGGTAGGAAACACCATATATTTT.

The V gene is TRBV5-4, the J gene TRBJ2-7; the D gene is possibly TRBD2 (6 bases). V gave up 3 bases and J gave up 1 base, with 17 bases separating them. There are 16 residues in the CDR3. The germline V gene encodes CDR1 SGHNT and CDR2 YYREEE (reference sequence). CDR3 coding DNA: TGTGCCAGCAGCTCGGGCTCCGCTAGCGTGTCCTACGAGCAGTACTTC. Amino acid sequence: CASSSGSASVSYEQYF.

This clonotype was observed a few times. The rearrangement links TRBV12-3 or TRBV12-4 to TRBJ2-2, with 8 bases fitting TRBD2. J gave up 8 bases and V 7 bases, and 12 bases lay outside the gene matches. The CDR3 spans 15 residues. The CDR3 loop reads CASTAGTRGTGELFF. For the CDR3, the DNA is TGTGCCAGCACCGCCGGGACTAGGGGAACTGGGGAGCTGTTTTTT.

This clonotype was counted many times. This chain links TRBV5-1 with TRBJ1-2; D ambiguous. Trimming took 0 bases from V and 4 from J, leaving 7 bases between them. The CDR3 sequence is 13 residues long. Germline V gives CDR1 SGHRS, CDR2 YFSETQ. CDR3 in amino acids: CASSLGAPYGYTF. The CDR3 DNA reads as TGCGCCAGCAGCTTGGGGGCCCCCTATGGCTACACCTTC.

The V and J genes are TRBV19 and TRBJ1-3; a possible D gene is TRBD1 (6 bases). The CDR3 runs 15 residues. V lost 7 bases and J lost 2, with 15 bases in between. Germline V gene data show CDR1 as LNHDA and CDR2 as SQIVND (reference sequence). CDR3 DNA: TGTGCCAGTACGGGCAGGGGCGAAACTGGAAACACCATATATTTT. Translated: CASTGRGETGNTIYF.

The table lists this clonotype with a few counts. The chain recombines TRBV5-4 with TRBJ2-5, with 7 nucleotides matching TRBD1. CDR1 and CDR2 (germline): SGHNT, YYREEE (reference sequence). With 3 bases clipped from V and 4 bases from J, the junction kept 3 bases outside the gene matches. The CDR3 contains 13 residues. The CDR3 DNA reads TGTGCCAGCAGCTACAGGGGTGGAGAGACCCAGTACTTC. Protein sequence: CASSYRGGETQYF.

This clonotype was observed many times. The V gene is TRBV20-1, the J gene TRBJ2-1; D perhaps matches TRBD2 (6 bases). Germline V lookup: CDR1 DFQATT, CDR2 SNEGSKA (reference sequence). The CDR3 is 14 amino acids. The germline V and J ends were trimmed by 4 bases and 4 bases, with 14 bases remaining between them. CDR3 coding DNA: TGCAGTGCTATCCATAGCGGACCTTACAATGAGCAGTTCTTC. Encoded protein: CSAIHSGPYNEQFF.

J is TRBJ2-4 and V is TRBV28; the D gene is possibly TRBD1 (6 bases). V lost 8 bases and J lost 1, with 18 bases in between. The CDR3 consists of 16 residues. Germline-derived CDR1 and CDR2 are MDHEN and SYDVKM. The CDR3: CASSTLRQGAKNIQYF. The CDR3 bases are TGTGCCAGCTCGACCTTGCGGCAGGGGGCCAAAAACATTCAGTACTTC.

The table lists this clonotype with a few counts. The rearrangement uses TRBV10-3 and TRBJ1-5, with 8 positions matching TRBD1. The germline CDR1 and CDR2 sequences are ENHRY and SYGVKD. The V and J ends lost 4 bases and 7 bases, in that order; junction bases with no gene match: 6. This CDR3 has 14 amino acids. CDR3 in amino acids: CAISVSGGGQPQHF. In DNA form, the CDR3 reads TGTGCCATCAGTGTGTCAGGGGGCGGGCAGCCCCAGCATTTT.

The gene calls are TRBV7-3 and TRBJ2-5, with D uncertain. The V end lost 5 bases, the J end lost 4 bases, and 14 bases lay between the germline ends. Germline CDR1 reads SGHTA; CDR2 reads FQGTGA. The CDR3 sequence is 14 residues long. The CDR3 here is CASSRSPGAETQYF. The CDR3 bases are TGTGCCAGCAGCCGTAGTCCGGGCGCAGAGACCCAGTACTTC.

This chain links TRBV29-1 with TRBJ2-5; TRBD1 agrees at 7 bases. Germline CDR1 and CDR2: SQVTM and ANQGSEA. J gave up 2 bases and V 3 bases, and 3 bases lay outside the gene matches. The CDR3 totals 13 residues. CDR3 in amino acids: CSVDPTGQETQYF. The CDR3 nucleotides are TGCAGCGTTGACCCGACAGGGCAAGAGACCCAGTACTTC.

This clonotype was seen a few times. The V gene is TRBV6-1, the J gene TRBJ2-2, with D possibly being TRBD2 (6 bases). Trimming removed 6 bases at V and 2 bases at J, with 16 bases between. Germline V gene lookup returns CDR1 MNHNS and CDR2 SASEGT. The CDR3 sequence is 16 residues long. This CDR3 is CASRLKGGLNTGELFF. The CDR3 nucleotides are TGTGCCAGCAGGCTCAAGGGAGGACTAAACACCGGGGAGCTGTTTTTT.